One and the same sample provided the 3 T cell receptor beta chains below, sequenced in a study of shared clonotypes between healthy human individuals (dated by TCRdb to 2018 to 2021). The library was made by the immunoSEQ multiplex PCR assay. What TCRdb holds here is the immuneACCESS table cut down to in-frame rearrangements. Part of the clones is not present; checked against another copy, under half of the missing clones reflect an unresolved V gene, and the others are unexplained. The sample table lists 2 million to 2.5 million clones, over 85% of them with a count of one. About 0.37% of the sample comes from the top ten. Sequenced sample: naive CD4+ T cells from PBMCs. The cell subset or site label here, explained by the study, means: CD45RA+ positively selected. Receptors were obtained from a man between 18 and 35 years old in good health. Some clones in this sample may be carry-over from other donors' samples.

This chain's CDR3 is CASSLYLTQDLNTEAFF. CDR3 nucleotides: TGTGCCAGCAGTTTATATCTGACCCAAGACTTGAACACTGAAGCTTTCTTT. V is TRBV28 and J is TRBJ1-1; D is undetermined. Germline-derived CDR1 and CDR2 are MDHEN and SYDVKM. This CDR3 has 17 amino acids. The ends were cut back, 1 base at V and 0 bases at J, with 15 bases in the middle.

This clone was detected only once. V usage is TRBV5-1 and J usage is TRBJ2-3; tentatively, D is TRBD2 (5 bases). Germline values: CDR1 SGHRS, CDR2 YFSETQ. V lost 4 bases to trimming and J lost 2 bases, with 17 bases between them. The length of the CDR3 is 16 residues. CDR3 residues: CASSPGPPLATDTQYF. In nucleotides, the CDR3 is TGCGCCAGCAGCCCCGGGCCACCGCTAGCCACAGATACGCAGTATTTT.

The chain carries TRBV7-2 and TRBJ2-7; no clear D gene. Germline CDR1 SGHTA, CDR2 FQGNSA. This CDR3 is built from 14 residues. Trimming cost V 1 base and J 2 bases, with 9 bases left between them. DNA of the CDR3: TGTGCCAGCAGCTTAGTCGCACCAGCCTACGAGCAGTACTTC. It codes for CASSLVAPAYEQYF. The whole variable domain, filled in from reference TRBV7-2 and TRBJ2-7, reads GAGVSQSPSNKVTEKGKDVELRCDPISGHTALYWYRQSLGQGLEFLIYFQGNSAPDKSGLPSDRFSAERTGGSVSTLTIQRTQQEDSAVYLCASSLVAPAYEQYFGPGTRLTVT.